This TCR beta chain was recorded in a study of technical replicates of blood from a handful of donors. Only in-frame clones appear in the TCRdb table, and some are missing; sequencing was by immunoSEQ multiplex PCR. The table shows some 57,000 clones, with more than 95% occurring only once. About this clone itself: The sample contains more than one DNA sequence encoding this CDR3.

Trimming took 2 bases from V and 1 from J; bases not matched to a gene: 3. Germline CDR1 is SGHNT and CDR2 is YYREEE (reference sequence). The CDR3 runs to 14 residues. Sequenced input: T cells isolated from PBMCs. The TCR originated in a human donor in good health. V usage is TRBV5-4 and J usage is TRBJ2-7; 7 bases match TRBD1. CDR3 loop: CASSLRQGSYEQYF. In DNA, the CDR3 is TGTGCCAGCAGCTTAAGACAGGGTTCCTACGAGCAGTACTTC.